The clone carrying this T cell receptor beta chain was counted once. Its antigen is undetermined. Donors were healthy HIV-negative adults without recently reported acute infections or vaccinations. Per the study methods: ImmunoSEQ output held junction-only sequences without quality scores, so filtering differed. Some clones are missing from TCRdb's copy, which holds only in-frame ones; the method was immunoSEQ multiplex PCR. V and J calls and clone size follow that table, whereas D and trimming were derived from the DNA. The sample includes about 710,000 clones, 55% to 75% of them seen just once. These data come from a study of shared clonotypes between healthy human individuals. V lost 1 base and J lost 0, with 14 bases in between. The length of the CDR3 is 17 residues. Germline lookup yields CDR1 MDHEN and CDR2 SYDVKM. Study-wide points: Read depth was anticipated to influence clonotype sharing among donors.

Sequencing was carried out using memory CD4+ T cells sorted from blood. As to subset: CD45RA-negative fraction. The sequence was obtained from a woman aged 25-40 years in good health. J is TRBJ2-3 and V is TRBV28; D possibly matches TRBD1 or TRBD2 (5 bases each). The CDR3 region is CASSLFVGGTSTDTQYF. The CDR3 nucleotides are TGTGCCAGCAGTTTATTCGTTGGGGGTACTAGCACAGATACGCAGTATTTT.